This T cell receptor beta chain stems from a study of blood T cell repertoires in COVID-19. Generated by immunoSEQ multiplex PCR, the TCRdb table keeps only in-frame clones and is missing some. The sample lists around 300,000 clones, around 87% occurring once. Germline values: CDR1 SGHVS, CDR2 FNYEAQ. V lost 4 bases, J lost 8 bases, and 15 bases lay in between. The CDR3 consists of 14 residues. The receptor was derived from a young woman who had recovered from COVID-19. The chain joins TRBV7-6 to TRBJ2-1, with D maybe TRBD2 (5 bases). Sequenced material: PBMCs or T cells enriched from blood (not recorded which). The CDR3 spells CASSSGVSNYEQFF. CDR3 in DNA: TGTGCCAGCAGCTCCGGGGTGTCCAACTATGAGCAGTTCTTC.